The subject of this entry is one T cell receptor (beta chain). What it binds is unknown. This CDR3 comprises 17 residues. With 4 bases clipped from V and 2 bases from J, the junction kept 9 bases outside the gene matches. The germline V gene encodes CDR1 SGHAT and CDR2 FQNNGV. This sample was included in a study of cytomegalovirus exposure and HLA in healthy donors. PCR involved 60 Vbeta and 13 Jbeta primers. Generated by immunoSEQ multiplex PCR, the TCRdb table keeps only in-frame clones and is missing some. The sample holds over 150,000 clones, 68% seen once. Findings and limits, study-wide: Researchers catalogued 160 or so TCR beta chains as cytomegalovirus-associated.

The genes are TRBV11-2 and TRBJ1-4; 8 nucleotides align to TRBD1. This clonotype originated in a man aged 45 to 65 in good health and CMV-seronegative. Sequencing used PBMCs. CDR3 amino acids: CASSSLGQGATNEKLFF. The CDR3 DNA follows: TGTGCCAGCAGCTCTTTAGGACAGGGAGCCACTAATGAAAAACTGTTTTTT.